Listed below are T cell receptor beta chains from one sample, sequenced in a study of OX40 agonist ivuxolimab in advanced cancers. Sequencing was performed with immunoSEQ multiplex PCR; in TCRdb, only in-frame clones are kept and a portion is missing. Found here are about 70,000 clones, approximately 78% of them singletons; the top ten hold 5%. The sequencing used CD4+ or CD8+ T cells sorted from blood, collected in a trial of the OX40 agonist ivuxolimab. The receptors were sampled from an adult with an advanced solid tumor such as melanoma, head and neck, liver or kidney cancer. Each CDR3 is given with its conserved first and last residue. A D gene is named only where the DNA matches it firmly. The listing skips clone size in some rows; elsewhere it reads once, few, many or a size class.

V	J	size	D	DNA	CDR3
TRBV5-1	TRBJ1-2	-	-	TGCGCCAGCAGTTTACAGGGAATTGGCGGCTACACCTTC	CASSLQGIGGYTF
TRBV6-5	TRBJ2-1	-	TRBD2	TGTGCCAGCAGTTCCCTGACTAGCGGGAGGGTAAATGAGCAGTTCTTC	CASSSLTSGRVNEQFF
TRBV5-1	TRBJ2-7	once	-	TGCGCCAGCAGCCAGTACCTGCGACAGGACCTCCCCTACGAGCAGTACTTC	CASSQYLRQDLPYEQYF
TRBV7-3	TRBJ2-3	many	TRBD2	TGTGCCAGCAGCAGACTAGCGGGGGGGCAGGATACGCAGTATTTT	CASSRLAGGQDTQYF
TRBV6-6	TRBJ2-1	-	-	TGTGCCAGCAGTTATGACTACCTCAATGAGCAGTTCTTC	CASSYDYLNEQFF
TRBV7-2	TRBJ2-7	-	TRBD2	TGTGCCAGCAGCCGTCTCTCTCGGACTAGCGGGAGCTTGCCCTACGAGCAGTACTTC	CASSRLSRTSGSLPYEQYF
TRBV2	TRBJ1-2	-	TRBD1	TGTGCCAGCAGCGCTGGGACAGACTCCAATAACTATGGCTACACCTTC	CASSAGTDSNNYGYTF
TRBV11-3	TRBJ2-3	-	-	TGTGCCAGCAGCTTAGTAGTGGGGGGCGCCTCCACAGATACGCAGTATTTT	CASSLVVGGASTDTQYF
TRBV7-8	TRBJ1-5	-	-	TGTGCCAGCAGCTATTCCCTCGGCAGGGAGCGGCCCCAGCATTTT	CASSYSLGRERPQHF
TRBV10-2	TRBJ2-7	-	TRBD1	TGCGCCAGCAGTGAGCCCCGGACAGGGAGGCGGTACGAGCAGTACTTC	CASSEPRTGRRYEQYF
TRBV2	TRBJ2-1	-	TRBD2	TGTGCCAGCGAGGGGGGACTAGCGGGATGGGAGCAGTTCTTC	CASEGGLAGWEQFF
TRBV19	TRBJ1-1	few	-	TGTGCCAGTAAAGGTCTCCCCGGCGGGAGAATTGAAGCTTTCTTT	CASKGLPGGRIEAFF
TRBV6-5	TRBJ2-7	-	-	TGTGCCAGCAGTTATAGAGGTAATGTGGCTAGCGAGCAGTACTTC	CASSYRGNVASEQYF
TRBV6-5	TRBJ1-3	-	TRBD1	TGTGCCAGCTCAGGGGGGTTCGGAAACACCATATATTTT	CASSGGFGNTIYF